The 10 T cell receptor beta chains listed next were all sequenced from one sample in a study of CD8 T cells in Susac syndrome (dated by TCRdb to the late 2010s). Libraries were constructed by the immunoSEQ multiplex PCR assay. RNA was extracted using the RNeasy kit, and about 0.45 to 1 microgram was reverse transcribed with random hexamers. The public reads were run again by TCRdb, first through fastp at Q25 and then through MiXCR, and only productive beta chains were kept. Entries are consolidated by CDR3 protein sequence, retaining the most common genes and DNA. In this sample the table shows over 300,000 distinct CDR3 sequences, 90% to 95% of which occur a single time. Approximately 0.065% of the sample comes from the top ten. Sequenced: CD4+ T cells from PBMCs. Every receptor here comes from a human donor with multiple sclerosis.

The gene calls are TRBV6-4 and TRBJ1-5; no clear D. The CDR3 covers 12 residues. Trimming removed 7 bases at V and 4 bases at J, with 8 bases between. Germline CDR1 reads MRHNA; CDR2 reads SNTAGT. The CDR3 sequence: CASIRVNQPQHF. The DNA of the CDR3 is TGTGCCAGCATTCGGGTTAATCAGCCCCAGCATTTT.

The chain joins TRBV5-6 to TRBJ2-1, with 14 bases aligning to TRBD2. CDR3 size: 18 residues. Germline V gives CDR1 SGHDT, CDR2 YYEEEE. Germline trimming cut 5 bases from V and 6 bases from J; bases unmatched to any gene: 13. CDR3 loop: CASREGLAGVHVPNEQFF. CDR3 DNA sequence: TGTGCCAGCAGGGAGGGACTAGCGGGGGTGCATGTCCCCAATGAGCAGTTCTTC.

The chain combines TRBV20-1 with TRBJ2-3; D remains ambiguous. Trimming took 0 bases from V and 6 from J, leaving 13 bases between them. The germline V gene has CDR1 DFQATT and CDR2 SNEGSKA (reference sequence). The CDR3 consists of 14 residues. CDR3 DNA: TGCAGTGCTAGAGAGGGATCACTCGGGGATACGCAGTATTTT. Translating it yields CSAREGSLGDTQYF.

The CDR3 nucleotides read TGCAGCGTCGGTCGGTCGGGGGCGCCGGGCTACACCTTC. Translated: CSVGRSGAPGYTF. The chain has TRBV29-1 and TRBJ1-2; tentative D call: TRBD1 (6 bases). There are 13 residues in the CDR3. V was trimmed by 6 bases and J by 8 bases, leaving 19 bases between them. Germline CDR1 SQVTM, CDR2 ANQGSEA.

The V gene is TRBV5-6, the J gene TRBJ1-2; D is unresolved. Germline V gene data show CDR1 as SGHDT and CDR2 as YYEEEE. With 4 bases removed from V and 6 bases from J, the gap between germline ends came to 19 bases. CDR3 length equals 15 residues. The CDR3 region has the DNA TGTGCCAGCAGCCCACCACGTGCAGCCCTAAATGGCTACACCTTC. This encodes CASSPPRAALNGYTF.

This sequence joins TRBV29-1 and TRBJ1-1, with D possibly matching TRBD1 (5 bases). From germline, CDR1 is SQVTM and CDR2 ANQGSEA. The CDR3 consists of 10 residues. V was trimmed by 7 bases and J by 4 bases, leaving 7 bases between them. The chain's CDR3 is CSAGATEAFF. The DNA for the CDR3 is TGCAGCGCTGGGGCCACTGAAGCTTTCTTT.

The chain combines TRBV5-6 with TRBJ1-2; a possible D gene is TRBD1 (5 bases). The length of the CDR3 is 15 residues. V dropped 0 bases and J dropped 4 bases, with 13 bases sitting between them. Germline assignment: CDR1 SGHDT and CDR2 YYEEEE. DNA for the CDR3: TGTGCCAGCAGCTTGGCTCCACAGGCGATCTATGGCTACACCTTC. This codes for CASSLAPQAIYGYTF.

The chain employs TRBV2 and TRBJ2-1; TRBD2 matches at 8 bases. J gave up 5 bases and V 7 bases, and 7 bases lay outside the gene matches. Germline V lookup: CDR1 SNHLY, CDR2 FYNNEI. This CDR3 has 14 residues. For the CDR3, the DNA is TGTGCCAGCAAAAAGCGGGAGAGCGACAATGAGCAGTTCTTC. The encoded protein is CASKKRESDNEQFF.

The chain uses TRBV12-3 or TRBV12-4 and TRBJ1-2; tentatively, D is TRBD1 (5 bases). V gave up 6 bases and J gave up 4 bases, with 15 bases separating them. This CDR3 spans 14 amino acids. Here the CDR3 reads CASSSRGDAYGYTF. Here the CDR3 DNA reads TGTGCCAGCAGCAGCCGTGGGGACGCCTATGGCTACACCTTC.

This clonotype was found once. V is TRBV14 and J is TRBJ1-3; D is possibly TRBD1 (5 bases). Germline V lookup: CDR1 SGHDN, CDR2 FVKESK. The CDR3 covers 15 residues. V was shortened by 4 bases and J by 3 bases, with 13 bases between the two germline ends. As DNA, the CDR3 is TGTGCCAGCAGCCGCGATCCAGGGTATGGAAACACCATATATTTT. It is translated as CASSRDPGYGNTIYF.